Below, one T cell receptor beta chain is given with its context. The antigen remains undetermined. These data come from a study of immune evolution from preneoplasia to lung adenocarcinoma. The V segment lost 0 bases and the J segment 14 bases; nucleotides outside the gene matches: 3. CDR1 and CDR2 from the germline V gene are MGHRA and YSYEKL. The CDR3 has 11 amino acids. General study points: Clonality was highest in normal lung, lower in later-stage lesions apparently.

The table came from immunoSEQ multiplex PCR; TCRdb's copy has only in-frame clones and leaves some out. The sample has around 2,200 clones, over 75% seen once. This TCR derives from a person between 60 and 80 years old with lung adenocarcinoma. The chain has TRBV4-1 and TRBJ1-1; 7 positions agree with TRBD1. Sequencing was carried out using FFPE adjacent normal lung tissue. CDR3 in amino acids: CASSQDRGKFF. The CDR3, as DNA: TGCGCCAGCAGCCAAGACAGGGGGAAGTTCTTT.